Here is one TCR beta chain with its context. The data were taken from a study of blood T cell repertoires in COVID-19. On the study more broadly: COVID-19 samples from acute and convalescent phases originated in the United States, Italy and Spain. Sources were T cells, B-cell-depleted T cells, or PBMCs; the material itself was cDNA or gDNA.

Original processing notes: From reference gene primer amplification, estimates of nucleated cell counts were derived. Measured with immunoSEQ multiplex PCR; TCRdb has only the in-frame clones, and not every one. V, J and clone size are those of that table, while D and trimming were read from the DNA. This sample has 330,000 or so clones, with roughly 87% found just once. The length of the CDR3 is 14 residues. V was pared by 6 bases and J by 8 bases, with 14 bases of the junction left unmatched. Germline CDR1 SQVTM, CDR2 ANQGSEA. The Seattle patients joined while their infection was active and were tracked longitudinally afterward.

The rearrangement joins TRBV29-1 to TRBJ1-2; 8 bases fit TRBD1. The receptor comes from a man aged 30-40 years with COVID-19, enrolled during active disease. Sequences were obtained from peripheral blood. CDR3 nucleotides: TGCAGCGTCAGGGTGGGACAGGCGTCTCGGGGCTACACCTTC. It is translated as CSVRVGQASRGYTF. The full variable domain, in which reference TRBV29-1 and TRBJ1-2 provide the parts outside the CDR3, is SAVISQKPSRDICQRGTSLTIQCQVDSQVTMMFWYRQQPGQSLTLIATANQGSEATYESGFVIDKFPISRPNLTFSTLTVSNMSPEDSSIYLCSVRVGQASRGYTFGSGTRLTVV.